Presented here are 22 T cell receptor beta chains from one specimen sequenced in a study of T-cell reconstitution after alpha-beta-depleted transplantation in children. Preparation of the TCRbeta library was carried out with unique molecular identifiers. TCRdb called the PCR reads again in MiXCR, with one record for every CDR3 protein. This sample has fewer than 550,000 distinct CDR3 sequences, with over 10% found just once. Sequencing used PBMCs, mostly from graft donor cells, obtained 180 days after TCRalphabeta/CD19-depleted stem cell transplant. The receptors come from a female patient aged 2-10 years who had a stem cell transplant for aplastic anemia, so the T cells may come from the graft donor.

The chain recombines TRBV18 with TRBJ1-2; no definite D call. Germline assignment: CDR1 KGHSH and CDR2 LQKENI. The V end lost 2 bases, the J end lost 5 bases, and 12 bases lay between the germline ends. This CDR3 spans 14 amino acids. DNA of the CDR3: TGTGCCAGCTCACCATCGACCGAAGTATATGGCTACACCTTC. This sequence encodes CASSPSTEVYGYTF.

V and J are TRBV29-1 and TRBJ1-2; TRBD1 aligns across 7 bases. V shed 1 base, J shed 4 bases, and the junction held 6 bases outside the gene matches. The CDR3 runs to 14 residues. Germline CDR1 reads SQVTM; CDR2 reads ANQGSEA. This CDR3 reads CSVEAEGASYGYTF. Here the CDR3 DNA reads TGCAGCGTTGAAGCGGAGGGGGCGAGCTATGGCTACACCTTC.

This clonotype has just a few counts. V usage is TRBV7-3 and J usage is TRBJ1-2; TRBD1 might be the D (5 bases). Germline CDR1 is SGHTA and CDR2 is FQGTGA. V lost 4 bases, J lost 6 bases, and 18 bases lay in between. The CDR3 consists of 15 residues. CDR3 coding DNA: TGTGCCAGCAGCTCAATCCGGGACGGCCGGAATGGCTACACCTTC. Translation gives CASSSIRDGRNGYTF.

This clonotype was seen more than once but under ten times. This chain links TRBV20-1 with TRBJ1-2; the match to TRBD1 covers 10 bases. V was pared by 6 bases and J by 10 bases, with 11 bases of the junction left unmatched. Germline V CDR1 and CDR2: DFQATT, SNEGSKA (reference sequence). This CDR3 contains 13 residues. The CDR3 DNA sequence: TGCAGTGCCCCGACAGGGGGCTCCTCTCACTACACCTTC. Translating gives CSAPTGGSSHYTF.

This clonotype has only a few counts. The chain uses TRBV20-1 and TRBJ1-5; 7 nucleotides line up with TRBD1. V lost 1 base to trimming and J lost 1 base; unmatched junction nucleotides: 7. The CDR3 runs 16 residues. Germline lookup yields CDR1 DFQATT and CDR2 SNEGSKA (reference sequence). CDR3 sequence: CSARVDRVRSNQPQHF. CDR3 in DNA: TGCAGTGCTAGAGTTGACAGGGTGAGGAGCAATCAGCCCCAGCATTTT.

This clonotype was counted only a few times. The chain links TRBV29-1 to TRBJ2-7; 14 bases are a match to TRBD2. Germline lookup yields CDR1 SQVTM and CDR2 ANQGSEA. The CDR3 loop spans 16 amino acids. J was trimmed by 4 bases and V by 4 bases; bases with no gene match: 9. The chain's CDR3 is CSVGGLAGENQYEQYF. CDR3 sequence (DNA): TGCAGCGTTGGGGGACTAGCGGGAGAAAATCAGTACGAGCAGTACTTC.

V and J are TRBV20-1 and TRBJ1-5; D possibly corresponds to TRBD1 (5 bases). The ends were cut back, 3 bases at V and 5 bases at J, with 11 bases in the middle. Germline assignment: CDR1 DFQATT and CDR2 SNEGSKA (reference sequence). This CDR3 is built from 13 residues. In nucleotides, the CDR3 is TGCAGTGCTAGGATGGGGGGAGATCAGCCCCAGCATTTT. Amino acids: CSARMGGDQPQHF.

The CDR3 loop reads CASSLMGNSPLHF. The CDR3, as DNA: TGCGCCAGCAGCTTGATGGGGAATTCACCCCTCCACTTT. The chain is built from TRBV5-1 and TRBJ1-6, with D hard to call. The CDR3 has 13 residues. CDR1 SGHRS and CDR2 YFSETQ come from the germline V gene. V was cut by 1 base and J by 7 bases, with 6 bases left in between.

This clonotype was observed a few times. The CDR3 DNA reads as TGTGCCAGCCGAAGGCGGCTAGCCGGTTCCTACGAGCAGTACGTC. Protein: CASRRRLAGSYEQYV. The chain joins TRBV6-2 or TRBV6-3 to TRBJ2-7; D is perhaps TRBD2 (5 bases). Germline lookup yields CDR1 MNHEY and CDR2 SVGEGT. This CDR3 has 15 residues. Trimming left V 8 bases short and J 1 base short, with 18 bases between.

In this sample, this clonotype turned up a few times. J is TRBJ2-7 and V is TRBV7-8; tentative D call: TRBD2 (5 bases). The length of the CDR3 is 15 residues. The ends were cut back, 4 bases at V and 5 bases at J, with 18 bases in the middle. The germline CDR1 and CDR2 sequences are SGHVS and FQNEAQ. CDR3 sequence: CASSSLGQLRDEQYV. The CDR3 nucleotides read TGTGCCAGCAGCTCCTTAGGCCAACTGCGGGACGAGCAGTACGTC.

This clonotype was picked up a small number of times. The chain couples TRBV7-8 to TRBJ1-5; D is uncertain. Germline V gene lookup returns CDR1 SGHVS and CDR2 FQNEAQ. The CDR3 runs to 14 residues. With 1 base removed from V and 4 bases from J, the gap between germline ends came to 8 bases. This chain's CDR3 is CASSLVTPNQPQHF. CDR3 coding DNA: TGTGCCAGCAGCTTAGTAACCCCGAATCAGCCCCAGCATTTT. Using reference TRBV7-8 and TRBJ1-5 for the parts outside the CDR3, the full variable domain is GAGVSQSPRYKVAKRGQDVALRCDPISGHVSLFWYQQALGQGPEFLTYFQNEAQLDKSGLPSDRFFAERPEGSVSTLKIQRTQQEDSAVYLCASSLVTPNQPQHFGDGTRLSIL.

This clonotype was seen a few times. The rearrangement uses TRBV15 and TRBJ2-7; D unclear. The CDR3 is made up of 14 amino acids. Looked up from germline, CDR1 is LNHNV and CDR2 is YYDKDF (reference sequence). V lost 1 base and J lost 0, with 7 bases in between. The CDR3 is CATSRARSSYEQYF. In DNA, the CDR3 is TGTGCCACCAGCAGAGCCAGGAGCTCCTACGAGCAGTACTTC.

The chain employs TRBV5-4 and TRBJ2-2; D unclear. Germline V CDR1 and CDR2: SGHNT, YYREEE (reference sequence). The CDR3 contains 13 residues. V lost 4 bases and J 5 bases, leaving 9 bases between the germline ends. The CDR3 sequence: CASSAVKTGELFF. The CDR3 DNA sequence: TGTGCCAGCAGCGCGGTCAAGACCGGGGAGCTGTTTTTT.

CDR3 loop: CASSLAGTSADTQYF. The CDR3 nucleotides are TGTGCCAGCAGCCTTGCCGGGACTAGTGCAGATACGCAGTATTTT. The rearrangement links TRBV7-9 to TRBJ2-3, with 8 bases that match TRBD2. CDR1 SEHNR and CDR2 FQNEAQ come from the germline V gene (reference sequence). The ends lost 5 bases at V and 4 bases at J; junction bases unmatched: 8. The CDR3 is 15 residues long. The full variable domain, rest sourced from reference TRBV7-9 and TRBJ2-3, is DTGVSQNPRHKITKRGQNVTFRCDPISEHNRLYWYRQTLGQGPEFLTYFQNEAQLEKSRLLSDRFSAERPKGSFSTLEIQRTEQGDSAMYLCASSLAGTSADTQYFGPGTRLTVL.

This clonotype was recorded at least ten times. The chain uses TRBV12-3 or TRBV12-4 and TRBJ1-6, with D unresolved. The CDR3 totals 14 residues. Trimming stripped 5 bases from V and 9 bases from J, with 14 bases between. This CDR3 reads CASSPLTGGSPLHF. CDR3 nucleotides: TGTGCCAGCAGTCCACTGACCGGCGGTTCACCCCTCCACTTT.

This clonotype was seen a handful of times. The limits of the CDR3 on the DNA are not certain, so only TCRdb's listed CDR3 is given. The chain is built from TRBV5-1 and TRBJ2-5; TRBD1 is taken as the D call from the table, unchecked against the DNA. The CDR3 has 16 amino acids, counting both end residues. The germline V gene has CDR1 SGHRS and CDR2 YFSETQ. The CDR3 protein is CASSFGPGQGTQTQYF.

This clonotype occurred many times. The chain combines TRBV12-3 or TRBV12-4 with TRBJ1-2; D remains unclear. V was cut by 7 bases and J by 7 bases, with 16 bases left in between. This CDR3 is 13 amino acids long. The CDR3 DNA reads as TGTGCCAGCAACGCCGGGGATTTCGGTGGCTACACCTTC. Translated: CASNAGDFGGYTF.

This clonotype was observed a handful of times. The CDR3 loop is CASSQDPGPLRLDEQFF. The CDR3 region has the DNA TGCGCCAGCAGCCAAGACCCGGGACCATTACGTCTCGATGAGCAGTTCTTC. The chain combines TRBV4-3 with TRBJ2-1; the D gene could be TRBD1 or TRBD2 (5 bases each). This CDR3 contains 17 residues. The V gene lost 0 bases and the J gene lost 8 bases, with 20 bases spanning the gap. Germline V CDR1 and CDR2: LGHNA, YSLEER.

This clonotype appeared a few times. The chain joins TRBV9 to TRBJ1-3, with D uncertain. CDR1 is SGDLS and CDR2 is YYNGEE in the germline V gene. This CDR3 contains 14 residues. Trimming left V 4 bases short and J 0 bases short, with 8 bases between. As DNA, the CDR3 is TGTGCCAGCAGCCGACAAGACTCTGGAAACACCATATATTTT. Translating gives CASSRQDSGNTIYF.

This clonotype came up a few times. The chain joins TRBV27 to TRBJ1-1; D gene ambiguous. Trimming took 4 bases from V and 10 from J, leaving 25 bases between them. The CDR3 runs to 16 residues. CDR1 MNHEY and CDR2 SMNVEV come from the germline V gene (reference sequence). Here the CDR3 DNA reads TGTGCCAGCAGTTCGTCCCCGGGCCGCGGGATGGGATCAGCTTTCTTT. Translated: CASSSSPGRGMGSAFF.

Many counts were recorded for this clonotype. The J gene is TRBJ2-1, the V gene TRBV6-2 or TRBV6-3; TRBD1 or TRBD2 may be the D gene (6 bases each). Trimming took 2 bases from V and 3 from J, leaving 11 bases between them. The CDR3 is 15 amino acids. Germline V lookup: CDR1 MNHEY, CDR2 SVGEGT. The CDR3 loop reads CASSYRGTFYNEQFF. Written as DNA, the CDR3 is TGTGCCAGCAGTTACAGGGGGACTTTCTACAATGAGCAGTTCTTC.

This clonotype was detected only a few times. This CDR3 reads CSVTRGRDEQYF. In nucleotides, the CDR3 is TGCAGTGTCACCAGGGGGCGGGACGAGCAGTACTTC. The chain is built from TRBV20-1 and TRBJ2-7; 8 nucleotides align to TRBD1. CDR1 and CDR2 (germline): DFQATT, SNEGSKA (reference sequence). The CDR3 length is 12 residues. V dropped 7 bases and J dropped 5; count of bases not matched to a gene: 7.